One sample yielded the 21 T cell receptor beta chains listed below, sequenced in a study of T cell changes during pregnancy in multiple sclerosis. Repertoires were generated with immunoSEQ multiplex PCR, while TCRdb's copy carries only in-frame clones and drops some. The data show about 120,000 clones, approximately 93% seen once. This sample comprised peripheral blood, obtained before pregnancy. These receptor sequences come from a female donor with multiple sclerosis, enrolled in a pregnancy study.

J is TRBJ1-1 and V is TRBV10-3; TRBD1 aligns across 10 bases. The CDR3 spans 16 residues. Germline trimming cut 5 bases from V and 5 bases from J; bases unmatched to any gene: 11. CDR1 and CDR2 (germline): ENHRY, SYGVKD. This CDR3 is CAISLDRGNRVTEAFF. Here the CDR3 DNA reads TGTGCCATCAGTCTGGACAGGGGGAATCGGGTGACTGAAGCTTTCTTT.

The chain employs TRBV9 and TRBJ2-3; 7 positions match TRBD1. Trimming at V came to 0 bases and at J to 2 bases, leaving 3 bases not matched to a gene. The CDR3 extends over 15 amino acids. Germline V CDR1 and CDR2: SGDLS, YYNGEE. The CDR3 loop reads CASSVVGTDTDTQYF. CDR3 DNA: TGTGCCAGCAGCGTAGTCGGGACAGACACAGATACGCAGTATTTT.

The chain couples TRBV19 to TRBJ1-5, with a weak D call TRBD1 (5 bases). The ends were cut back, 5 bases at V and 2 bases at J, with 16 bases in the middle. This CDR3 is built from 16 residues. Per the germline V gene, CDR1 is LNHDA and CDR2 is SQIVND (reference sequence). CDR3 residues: CASSPRTLGRNQPQHF. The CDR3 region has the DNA TGTGCCAGTAGTCCGCGGACACTGGGGCGCAATCAGCCCCAGCATTTT.

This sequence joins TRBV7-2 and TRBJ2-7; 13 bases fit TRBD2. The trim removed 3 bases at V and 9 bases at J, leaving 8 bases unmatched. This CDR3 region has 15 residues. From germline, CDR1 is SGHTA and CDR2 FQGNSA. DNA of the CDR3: TGTGCCAGCAGCTTTCGGACTAGCGGGGGTGTGGCGCAGTACTTC. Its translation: CASSFRTSGGVAQYF.

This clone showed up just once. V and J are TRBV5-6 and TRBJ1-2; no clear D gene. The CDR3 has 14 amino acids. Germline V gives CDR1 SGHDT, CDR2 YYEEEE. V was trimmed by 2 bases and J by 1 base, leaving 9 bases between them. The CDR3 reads CASSFARRNYGYTF. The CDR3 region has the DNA TGTGCCAGCAGCTTTGCGCGGCGTAACTATGGCTACACCTTC.

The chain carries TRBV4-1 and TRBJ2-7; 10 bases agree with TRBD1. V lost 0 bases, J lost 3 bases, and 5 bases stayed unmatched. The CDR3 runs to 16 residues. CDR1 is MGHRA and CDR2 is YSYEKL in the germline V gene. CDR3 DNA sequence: TGCGCCAGCAGCCAAGATAAGGACAGGGGGTTCTACGAGCAGTACTTC. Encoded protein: CASSQDKDRGFYEQYF.

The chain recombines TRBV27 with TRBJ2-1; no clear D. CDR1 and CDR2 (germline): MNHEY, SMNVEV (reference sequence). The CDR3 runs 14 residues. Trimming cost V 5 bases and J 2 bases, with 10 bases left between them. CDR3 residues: CASSTYVAYNEQFF. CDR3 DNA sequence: TGTGCCAGCAGTACATATGTGGCCTACAATGAGCAGTTCTTC.

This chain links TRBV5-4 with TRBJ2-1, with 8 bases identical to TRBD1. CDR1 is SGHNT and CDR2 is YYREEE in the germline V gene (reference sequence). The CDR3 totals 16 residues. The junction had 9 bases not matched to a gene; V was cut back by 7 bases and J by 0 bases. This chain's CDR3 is CASLGTGGSSYNEQFF. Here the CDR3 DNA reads TGTGCCAGCCTTGGGACAGGAGGTAGCTCCTACAATGAGCAGTTCTTC.

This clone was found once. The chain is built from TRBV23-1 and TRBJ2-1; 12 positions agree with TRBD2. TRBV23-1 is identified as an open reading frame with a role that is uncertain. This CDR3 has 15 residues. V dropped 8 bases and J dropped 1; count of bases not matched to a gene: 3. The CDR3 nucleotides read TGCGCCAGCGGCGGACTAGCGGGGTCCTACAATGAGCAGTTCTTC. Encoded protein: CASGGLAGSYNEQFF.

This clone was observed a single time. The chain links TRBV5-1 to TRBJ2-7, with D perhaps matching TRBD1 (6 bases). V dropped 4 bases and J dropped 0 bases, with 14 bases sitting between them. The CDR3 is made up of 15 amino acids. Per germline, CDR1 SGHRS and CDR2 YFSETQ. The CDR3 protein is CASSRAGTRSYEQYF. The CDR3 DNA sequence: TGCGCCAGCAGCAGAGCCGGGACACGCTCCTACGAGCAGTACTTC.

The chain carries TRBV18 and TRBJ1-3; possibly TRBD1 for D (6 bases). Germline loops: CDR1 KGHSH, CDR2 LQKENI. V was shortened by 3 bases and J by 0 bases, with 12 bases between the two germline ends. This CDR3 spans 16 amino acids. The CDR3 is CASSPNRVHSGNTIYF. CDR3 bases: TGTGCCAGCTCACCTAACAGGGTTCACTCTGGAAACACCATATATTTT.

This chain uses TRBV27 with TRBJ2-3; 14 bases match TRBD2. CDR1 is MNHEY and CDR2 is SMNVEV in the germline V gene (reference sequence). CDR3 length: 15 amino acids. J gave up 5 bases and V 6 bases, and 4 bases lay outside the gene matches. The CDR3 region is CASSPGLAGVDTQYF. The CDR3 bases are TGTGCCAGCAGCCCGGGACTAGCGGGAGTAGATACGCAGTATTTT.

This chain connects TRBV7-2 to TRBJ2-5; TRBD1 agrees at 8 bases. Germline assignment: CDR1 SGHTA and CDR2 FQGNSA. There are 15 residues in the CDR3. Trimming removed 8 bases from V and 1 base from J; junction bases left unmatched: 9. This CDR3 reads CASAGSTGAQETQYF. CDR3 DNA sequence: TGTGCCAGCGCCGGTTCGACAGGGGCCCAAGAGACCCAGTACTTC.

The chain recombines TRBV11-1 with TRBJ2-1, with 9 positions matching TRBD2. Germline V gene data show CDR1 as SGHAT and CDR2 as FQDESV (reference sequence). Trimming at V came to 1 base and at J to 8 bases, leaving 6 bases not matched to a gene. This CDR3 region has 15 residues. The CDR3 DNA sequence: TGTGCCAGCAGCTTAGGCGGGAGGGCCATCGATGAGCAGTTCTTC. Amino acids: CASSLGGRAIDEQFF.

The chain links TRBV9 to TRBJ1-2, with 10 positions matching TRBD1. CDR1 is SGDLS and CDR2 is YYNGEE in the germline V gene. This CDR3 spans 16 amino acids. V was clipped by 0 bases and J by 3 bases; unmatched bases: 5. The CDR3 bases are TGTGCCAGCAGCGTAGATTCGGGACAGGGGTACTATGGCTACACCTTC. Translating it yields CASSVDSGQGYYGYTF.

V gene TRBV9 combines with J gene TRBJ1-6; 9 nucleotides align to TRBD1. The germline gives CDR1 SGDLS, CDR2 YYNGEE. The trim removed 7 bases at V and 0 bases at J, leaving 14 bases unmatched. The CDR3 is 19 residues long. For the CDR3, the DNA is TGTGCCAGCGGGACGGGACAGGGCTCATCAAGCTCCTATAATTCACCCCTCCACTTT. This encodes CASGTGQGSSSSYNSPLHF.

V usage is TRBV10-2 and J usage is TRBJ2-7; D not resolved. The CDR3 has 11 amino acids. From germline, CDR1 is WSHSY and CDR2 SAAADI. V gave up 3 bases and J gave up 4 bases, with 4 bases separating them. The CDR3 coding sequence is TGCGCCAGCAGTGAATTATACGAGCAGTACTTC. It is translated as CASSELYEQYF.

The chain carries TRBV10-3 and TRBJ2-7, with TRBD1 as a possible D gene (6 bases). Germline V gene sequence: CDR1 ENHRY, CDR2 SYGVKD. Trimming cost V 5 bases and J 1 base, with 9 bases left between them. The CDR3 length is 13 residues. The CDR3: CAISRTESYEQYF. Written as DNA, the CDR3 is TGTGCCATCAGTAGGACAGAATCCTACGAGCAGTACTTC.

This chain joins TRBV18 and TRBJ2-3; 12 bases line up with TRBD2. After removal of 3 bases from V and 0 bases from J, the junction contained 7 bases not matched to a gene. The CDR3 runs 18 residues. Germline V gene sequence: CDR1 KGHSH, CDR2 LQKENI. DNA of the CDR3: TGTGCCAGCTCACCCAACGGACTAGCGGGGCGTAGCACAGATACGCAGTATTTT. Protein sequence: CASSPNGLAGRSTDTQYF.

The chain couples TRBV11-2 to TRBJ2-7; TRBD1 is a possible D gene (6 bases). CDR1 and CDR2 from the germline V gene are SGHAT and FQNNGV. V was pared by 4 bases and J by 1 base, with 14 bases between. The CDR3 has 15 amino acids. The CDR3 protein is CASSSIRTASYEQYF. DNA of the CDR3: TGTGCCAGCAGCTCGATCAGGACAGCTTCCTACGAGCAGTACTTC.

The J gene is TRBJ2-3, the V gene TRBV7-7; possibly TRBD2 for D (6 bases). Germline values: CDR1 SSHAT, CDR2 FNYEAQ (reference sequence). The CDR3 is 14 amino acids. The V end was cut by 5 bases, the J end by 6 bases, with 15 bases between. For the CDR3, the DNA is TGTGCCAGCAGCCTAACAGGCGGGGAGGATACGCAGTATTTT. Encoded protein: CASSLTGGEDTQYF.